This T cell receptor beta chain stems from a study of OX40 agonist ivuxolimab in advanced cancers. For the study at large: Treatment received earlier with anti-PD-1, anti-PD-L1 or anti-CTLA-4 agents was allowed, and 40% had some. Study-wide results and caveats: In general, CD8+ T cells held more expanded clones than CD4+ did, on average. In a subset of nonresponders, normalized T-cell clonal expansion was also low.

V trimming: 7 bases; J trimming: 5 bases; junction bases outside the gene matches: 8. Germline values: CDR1 SNHLY, CDR2 FYNNEI. The CDR3 has 14 residues. Autoimmune disease history or systemic immunosuppression was exclusionary. As regards this clone: Its antigen is not known.

Repertoires were generated with immunoSEQ multiplex PCR, while TCRdb's copy carries only in-frame clones and drops some. The repertoire holds fewer than 45,000 clones, with less than 85% as singletons. V gene TRBV2 combines with J gene TRBJ2-7, with 10 bases aligning to TRBD2. This clonotype originated in an adult with an advanced solid tumor such as melanoma, head and neck, liver or kidney cancer. The sample in question was CD4+ or CD8+ T cells sorted from blood, obtained in a trial of the OX40 agonist ivuxolimab. The CDR3 region has the DNA TGTGCCAGCATCCGAGCGGGAGGGCCGGACGAGCAGTACTTC. Protein sequence: CASIRAGGPDEQYF.